The T cell receptor (beta chain) described here comes from a study of beta chain features in type 1 diabetes. Study-level findings and limits: Any HLA-type effect on TCRB rearrangement remained unresolved here. Within patients, naive, central memory and Treg TCRB repertoires seemed more similar than within healthy donors.

V lost 8 bases and J 7 bases, leaving 20 bases between the germline ends. The CDR3 contains 14 residues. Germline assignment: CDR1 KGHSH and CDR2 LQKENI. This clone occurred a few times. Antigen unknown. The investigators reverse transcribed all of the isolated RNA, so they sequenced expressed TCRB transcripts. Only in-frame clones appear in the TCRdb table, and some are missing; sequencing was by immunoSEQ multiplex PCR. The data contain roughly 300,000 clones, 7.5% to 9% of them singletons. Sequencing was carried out using central memory CD4+ T cells from blood. V gene TRBV18 combines with J gene TRBJ1-2; D is possibly TRBD1 (5 bases). This sequence originates from a young woman in good health. CDR3 sequence reads: CASTHDRGVSGYTF. CDR3 coding DNA: TGTGCCAGCACACACGATCGGGGGGTGTCTGGCTACACCTTC.